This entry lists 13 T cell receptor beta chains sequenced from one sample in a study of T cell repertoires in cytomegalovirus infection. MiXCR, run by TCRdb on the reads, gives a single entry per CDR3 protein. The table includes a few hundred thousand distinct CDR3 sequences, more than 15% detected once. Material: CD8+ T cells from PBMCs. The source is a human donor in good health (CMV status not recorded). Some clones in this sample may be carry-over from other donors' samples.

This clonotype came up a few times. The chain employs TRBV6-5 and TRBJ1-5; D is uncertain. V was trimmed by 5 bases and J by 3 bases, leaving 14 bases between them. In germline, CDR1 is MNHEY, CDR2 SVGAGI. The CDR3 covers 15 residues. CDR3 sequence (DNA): TGTGCCAGCAGTCTGGCCCATTCATCCAATCAGCCCCAGCATTTT. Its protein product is CASSLAHSSNQPQHF.

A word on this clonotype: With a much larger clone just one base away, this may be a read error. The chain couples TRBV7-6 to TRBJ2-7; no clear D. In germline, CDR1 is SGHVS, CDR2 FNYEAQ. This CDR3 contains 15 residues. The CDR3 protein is CASGLSATTVHEQYF. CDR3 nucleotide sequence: TGTGCCAGCGGCTTATCGGCCACCACCGTCCACGAGCAGTACTTC.

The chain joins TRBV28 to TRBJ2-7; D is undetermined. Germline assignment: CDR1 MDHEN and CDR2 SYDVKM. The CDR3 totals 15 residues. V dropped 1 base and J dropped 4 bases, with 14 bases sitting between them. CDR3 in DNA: TGTGCCAGCAGTTTATTGACCGAGCCAGTGTACGAGCAGTACTTC. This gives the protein CASSLLTEPVYEQYF.

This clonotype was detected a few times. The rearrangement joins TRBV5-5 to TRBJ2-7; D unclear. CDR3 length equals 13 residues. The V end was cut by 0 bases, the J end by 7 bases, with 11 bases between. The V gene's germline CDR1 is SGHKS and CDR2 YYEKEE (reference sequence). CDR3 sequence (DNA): TGTGCCAGCAGCTTGGTTTCCATCCTAGAGCAGTACTTC. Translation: CASSLVSILEQYF.

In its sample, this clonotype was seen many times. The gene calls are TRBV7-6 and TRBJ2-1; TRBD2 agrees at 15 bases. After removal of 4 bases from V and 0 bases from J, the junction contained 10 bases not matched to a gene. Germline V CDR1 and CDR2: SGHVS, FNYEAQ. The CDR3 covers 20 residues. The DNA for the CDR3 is TGTGCCAGCAGCTCCAAGACGGGACTAGCGGGGGGAAGCTCCTACAATGAGCAGTTCTTC. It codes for CASSSKTGLAGGSSYNEQFF.

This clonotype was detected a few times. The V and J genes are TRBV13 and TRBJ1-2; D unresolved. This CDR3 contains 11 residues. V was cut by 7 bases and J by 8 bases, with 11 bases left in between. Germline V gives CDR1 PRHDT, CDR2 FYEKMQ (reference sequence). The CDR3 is CASTPTGGYTF. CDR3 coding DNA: TGTGCCAGCACCCCGACTGGAGGCTACACCTTC. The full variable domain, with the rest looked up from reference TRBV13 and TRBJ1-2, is AAGVIQSPRHLIKEKRETATLKCYPIPRHDTVYWYQQGPGQDPQFLISFYEKMQSDKGSIPDRFSAQQFSDYHSELNMSSLELGDSALYFCASTPTGGYTFGSGTRLTVV.

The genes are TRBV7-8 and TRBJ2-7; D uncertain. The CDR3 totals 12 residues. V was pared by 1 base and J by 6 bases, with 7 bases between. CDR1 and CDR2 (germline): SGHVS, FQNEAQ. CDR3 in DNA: TGTGCCAGCAGCTTAGAGGGTCGCGAGCAGTACTTC. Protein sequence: CASSLEGREQYF.

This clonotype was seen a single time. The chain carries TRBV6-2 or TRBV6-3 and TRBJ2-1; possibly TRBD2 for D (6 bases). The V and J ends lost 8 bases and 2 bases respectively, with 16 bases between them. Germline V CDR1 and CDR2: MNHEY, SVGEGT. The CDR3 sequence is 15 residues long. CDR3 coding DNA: TGTGCCAGCCTTCCCGGGGGATCCGCCTACAATGAGCAGTTCTTC. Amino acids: CASLPGGSAYNEQFF.

The CDR3 is CASSSPGTSEWYF. The DNA of the CDR3 is TGTGCCAGCAGCAGCCCCGGGACTAGCGAGTGGTATTTT. The chain carries TRBV5-6 and TRBJ2-3; 10 bases map to TRBD2. Germline values: CDR1 SGHDT, CDR2 YYEEEE. The CDR3 loop spans 13 amino acids. The J segment lost 14 bases and the V segment lost 4 bases, leaving 10 bases of the junction unmatched. The variable domain in full, completed from reference TRBV5-6 and TRBJ2-3, reads DAGVTQSPTHLIKTRGQQVTLRCSPKSGHDTVSWYQQALGQGPQFIFQYYEEEERQRGNFPDRFSGHQFPNYSSELNVNALLLGDSALYLCASSSPGTSEWYFGPGTRLTVL.

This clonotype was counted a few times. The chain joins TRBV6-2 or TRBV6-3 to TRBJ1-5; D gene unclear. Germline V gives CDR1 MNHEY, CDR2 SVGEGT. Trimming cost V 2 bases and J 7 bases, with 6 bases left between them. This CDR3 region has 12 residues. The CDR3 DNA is TGTGCCAGCAGTTACGGTGGGCAGCCCCAGCATTTT. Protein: CASSYGGQPQHF.

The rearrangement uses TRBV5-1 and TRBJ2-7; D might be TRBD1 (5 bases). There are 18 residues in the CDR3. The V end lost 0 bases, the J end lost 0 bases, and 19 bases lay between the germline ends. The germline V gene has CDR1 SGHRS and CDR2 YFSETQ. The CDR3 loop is CASSLGRETAPISYEQYF. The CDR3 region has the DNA TGCGCCAGCAGCTTGGGAAGAGAGACAGCACCAATCTCCTACGAGCAGTACTTC.

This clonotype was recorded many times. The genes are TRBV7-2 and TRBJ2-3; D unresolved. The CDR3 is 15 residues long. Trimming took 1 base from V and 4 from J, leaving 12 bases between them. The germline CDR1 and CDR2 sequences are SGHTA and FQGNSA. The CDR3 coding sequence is TGTGCCAGCAGCTTAGGAGGCGTGCCCTCAGATACGCAGTATTTT. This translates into CASSLGGVPSDTQYF.

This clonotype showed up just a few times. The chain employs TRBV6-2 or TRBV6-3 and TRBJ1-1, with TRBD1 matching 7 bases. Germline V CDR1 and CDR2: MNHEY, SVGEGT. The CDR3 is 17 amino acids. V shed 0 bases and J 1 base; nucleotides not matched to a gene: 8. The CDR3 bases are TGTGCCAGCAGTTACTCAAAAACAGGGGTCCCGAACACTGAAGCTTTCTTT. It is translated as CASSYSKTGVPNTEAFF.